This record concerns one TCR beta chain sequence. Its antigen remains unknown. The junction departs from germline at one end; a sequencing error may be responsible. Germline V lookup: CDR1 SEHNR, CDR2 FQNEAQ (reference sequence). The CDR3 runs 13 residues. Per sample, no less than 5.5 micrograms of total RNA were extracted. Using a J-beta primer mix together with a sample-barcoded 5' primer, a second PCR was run for about 6 to 11 cycles. MiXCR, run by TCRdb on the 5' RACE reads, gives a single entry per CDR3 protein. The repertoire includes approximately 790,000 distinct CDR3 sequences, approximately 67% of them detected once, and 28% sits in the top ten. The sample belongs to a study of blood T cells in healthy people across ages. Study-level findings and limits: More naive CD4+ cells and higher diversity marked long-lived donors relative to aged donors.

This TCR derives from a man in his thirties or forties in good health. The V and J genes are TRBV7-9 and TRBJ2-4; D uncertain. The end of the DNA fits TRBJ2-7 better, so the J call may be wrong. Material: blood. CDR3 DNA sequence: TGTGCCAGCACCTTAGACGGCTTATACGAGCAGTACTTC. Translated, it gives CASTLDGLYEQYF.